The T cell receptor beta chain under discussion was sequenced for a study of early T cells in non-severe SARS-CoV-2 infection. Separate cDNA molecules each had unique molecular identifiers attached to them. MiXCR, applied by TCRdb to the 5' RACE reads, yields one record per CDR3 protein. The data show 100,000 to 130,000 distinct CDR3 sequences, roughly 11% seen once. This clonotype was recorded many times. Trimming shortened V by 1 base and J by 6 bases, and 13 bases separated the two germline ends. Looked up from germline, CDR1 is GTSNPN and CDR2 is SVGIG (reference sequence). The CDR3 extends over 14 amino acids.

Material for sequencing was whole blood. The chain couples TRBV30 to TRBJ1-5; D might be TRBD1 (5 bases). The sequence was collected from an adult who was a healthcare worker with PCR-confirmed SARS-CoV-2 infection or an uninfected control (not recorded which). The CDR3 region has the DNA TGTGCCTGGAGTGAGCAGGGATTGCGTCAGCCCCAGCATTTT. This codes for CAWSEQGLRQPQHF.